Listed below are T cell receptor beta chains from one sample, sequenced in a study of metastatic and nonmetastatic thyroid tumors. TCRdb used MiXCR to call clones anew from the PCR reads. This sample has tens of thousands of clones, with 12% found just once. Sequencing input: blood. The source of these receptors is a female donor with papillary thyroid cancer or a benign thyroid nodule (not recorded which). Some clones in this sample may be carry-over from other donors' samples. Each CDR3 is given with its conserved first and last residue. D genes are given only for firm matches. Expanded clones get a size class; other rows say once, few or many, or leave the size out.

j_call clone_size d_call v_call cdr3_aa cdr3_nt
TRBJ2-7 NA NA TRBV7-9 CASSQDMAYSYDQYF TGTGCCAGCAGCCAAGACATGGCTTACTCCTACGATCAGTACTTC
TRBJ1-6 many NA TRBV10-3 CAISDSGLNSPLHF TGTGCCATCAGTGATTCGGGGCTTAATTCACCCCTCCACTTT
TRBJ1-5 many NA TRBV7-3 CASSLIQGRVNQPQHF TGTGCCAGCAGCTTAATTCAGGGCAGGGTAAATCAGCCCCAGCATTTT
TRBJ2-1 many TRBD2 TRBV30 CAWSVRGTSGGYNEQFF TGTGCCTGGAGTGTACGAGGGACTAGCGGGGGTTACAATGAGCAGTTCTTC
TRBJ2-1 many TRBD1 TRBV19 CACQDRVGNEQFF TGTGCCTGCCAGGACAGGGTCGGCAATGAGCAGTTCTTC
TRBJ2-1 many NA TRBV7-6 CASSLKNRRSAGNEQFF TGTGCCAGCAGCTTAAAAAATAGGAGGTCGGCGGGCAATGAGCAGTTCTTC
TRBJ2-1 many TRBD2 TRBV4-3 CASSQPQAGGPKNEQFF TGCGCCAGCAGCCAACCGCAAGCGGGAGGGCCAAAGAATGAGCAGTTCTTC
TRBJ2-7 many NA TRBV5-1 CASSRDITGSEQYF TGCGCCAGCAGCCGGGATATAACAGGGTCCGAGCAGTACTTC
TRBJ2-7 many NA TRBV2 CASSEGPGYEQYF TGTGCCAGCAGTGAGGGCCCTGGCTACGAGCAGTACTTC
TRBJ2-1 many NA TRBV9 CASSVGLAAGNEQFF TGTGCCAGCAGCGTAGGGCTAGCCGCGGGGAATGAGCAGTTCTTC
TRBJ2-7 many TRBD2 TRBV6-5 CASSYQREGYEQYF TGTGCCAGCAGTTACCAGCGGGAGGGTTACGAGCAGTACTTC
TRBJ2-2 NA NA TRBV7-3 CASSLIGHTGELFF TGTGCCAGCAGCTTAATCGGGCACACCGGGGAGCTGTTTTTT
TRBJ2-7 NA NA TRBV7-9 CASSGGSGVYERYF TGTGCCAGCAGCGGAGGGTCGGGGGTCTACGAGCGGTACTTC
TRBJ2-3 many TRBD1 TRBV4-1 CASSIQGANTDTQYF TGCGCCAGCAGCATACAGGGGGCGAACACAGATACGCAGTATTTT
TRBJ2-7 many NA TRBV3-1 CASSQFSGKAYEQYF TGTGCCAGCAGCCAATTCTCTGGCAAAGCCTACGAGCAGTACTTC
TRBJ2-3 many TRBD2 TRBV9 CASSALAGASSDTQYF TGTGCCAGCAGCGCACTAGCGGGAGCGTCCTCAGATACGCAGTATTTT
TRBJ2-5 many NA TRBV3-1 CASSQDRQNGETQYF TGTGCCAGCAGCCAAGATCGGCAAAATGGAGAGACCCAGTACTTC
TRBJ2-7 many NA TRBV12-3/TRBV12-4 CASSPPGSGLYEQYF TGTGCCAGCAGTCCTCCGGGCTCGGGACTCTACGAGCAGTACTTC
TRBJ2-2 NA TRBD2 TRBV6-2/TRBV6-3 CASSRRPGLAGVRCTGELFF TGTGCCAGCAGTCGCCGCCCGGGACTAGCGGGAGTGCGCTGCACCGGGGAGCTGTTTTTT
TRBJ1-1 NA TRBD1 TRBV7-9 CASSPPTGSNTEAFF TGTGCCAGCAGCCCCCCGACAGGGTCCAACACTGAAGCTTTCTTT
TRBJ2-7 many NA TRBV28 CAIATSGRLREQYF TGTGCCATTGCCACATCCGGACGGCTACGTGAGCAGTACTTC
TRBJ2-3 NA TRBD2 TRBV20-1 CSARDQDSGWDTDTQYF TGCAGTGCTAGAGATCAGGATAGCGGGTGGGATACAGATACTCAGTATTTT
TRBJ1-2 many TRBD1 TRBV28 CASSSPGTGGAGNYGYTF TGTGCCAGCAGTTCTCCCGGGACAGGGGGCGCGGGTAACTATGGCTACACCTTC
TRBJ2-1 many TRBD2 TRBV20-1 CSARYRGLAGGSSYNEQFF TGCAGTGCTAGATACCGAGGGCTAGCGGGAGGGAGCTCCTACAATGAGCAGTTCTTC
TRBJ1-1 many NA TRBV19 CASSIGSLNTEAFF TGTGCCAGTAGTATAGGCAGCTTAAACACTGAAGCTTTCTTT
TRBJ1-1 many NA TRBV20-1 CSARDPWSEAEAFF TGCAGTGCTAGAGATCCTTGGTCGGAGGCTGAAGCTTTCTTT
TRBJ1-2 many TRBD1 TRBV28 CASSSGTGNYGYTF TGTGCCAGCAGTTCCGGGACAGGGAACTATGGCTACACCTTC
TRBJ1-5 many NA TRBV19 CASRGPGLPGHSQHF TGTGCCAGTAGGGGGCCGGGACTCCCAGGGCATTCCCAGCATTTT
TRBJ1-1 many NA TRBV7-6 CASSLNQEGHTEAFF TGTGCCAGCAGCTTAAATCAGGAGGGGCACACTGAAGCTTTCTTT
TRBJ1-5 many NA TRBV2 CASSWAENQPQHF TGTGCCAGCAGTTGGGCTGAAAATCAGCCCCAGCATTTT
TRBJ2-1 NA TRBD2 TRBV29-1 CIVCLAGAYNEQFF TGCATCGTTTGTCTAGCGGGAGCTTACAATGAGCAGTTCTTC
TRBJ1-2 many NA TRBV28 CASSLVGGGGGYTF TGTGCCAGCAGTTTGGTCGGGGGAGGGGGAGGCTACACCTTC
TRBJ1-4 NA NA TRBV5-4 CASGPGGTNEKLFF TGTGCCAGCGGGCCCGGGGGAACTAATGAAAAACTGTTTTTT
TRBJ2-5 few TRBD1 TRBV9 CASRQGTVGRGSWRDTQYF TGTGCCAGCAGACAAGGGACAGTCGGGCGTGGTAGCTGGAGAGATACCCAGTACTTC
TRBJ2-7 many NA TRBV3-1 CASSQDVLAEREQYF TGTGCCAGCAGCCAAGATGTACTAGCCGAACGGGAGCAGTACTTC
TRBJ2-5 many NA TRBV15 CATSIGAETYQETQYF TGTGCCACCAGCATAGGGGCCGAGACGTACCAAGAGACCCAGTACTTC
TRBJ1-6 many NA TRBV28 CASSLVGAINNSPLHF TGTGCCAGCAGTTTAGTGGGGGCTATCAATAATTCACCCCTCCACTTT
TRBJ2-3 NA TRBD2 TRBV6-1 CASGLASTDTQYF TGTGCCAGCGGACTAGCTAGCACAGATACGCAGTATTTT
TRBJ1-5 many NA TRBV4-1 CASSPEGSNQPQHF TGCGCCAGCAGCCCCGAAGGTAGCAATCAGCCCCAGCATTTT
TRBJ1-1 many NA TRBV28 CASSLSLEAFF TGTGCCAGCAGTTTATCCCTTGAAGCTTTCTTT
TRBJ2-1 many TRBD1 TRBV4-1 CASSQPGQGVNEQFF TGCGCCAGCAGCCAACCGGGACAGGGCGTGAATGAGCAGTTCTTC
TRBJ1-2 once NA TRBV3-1 CASSQEGGIGADGYTF TGTGCCAGCAGCCAAGAAGGGGGGATTGGGGCCGATGGCTACACCTTC
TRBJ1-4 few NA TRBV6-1 CASTPGSQGWEKLFF TGTGCCAGCACCCCCGGGAGTCAGGGGTGGGAAAAACTGTTTTTT